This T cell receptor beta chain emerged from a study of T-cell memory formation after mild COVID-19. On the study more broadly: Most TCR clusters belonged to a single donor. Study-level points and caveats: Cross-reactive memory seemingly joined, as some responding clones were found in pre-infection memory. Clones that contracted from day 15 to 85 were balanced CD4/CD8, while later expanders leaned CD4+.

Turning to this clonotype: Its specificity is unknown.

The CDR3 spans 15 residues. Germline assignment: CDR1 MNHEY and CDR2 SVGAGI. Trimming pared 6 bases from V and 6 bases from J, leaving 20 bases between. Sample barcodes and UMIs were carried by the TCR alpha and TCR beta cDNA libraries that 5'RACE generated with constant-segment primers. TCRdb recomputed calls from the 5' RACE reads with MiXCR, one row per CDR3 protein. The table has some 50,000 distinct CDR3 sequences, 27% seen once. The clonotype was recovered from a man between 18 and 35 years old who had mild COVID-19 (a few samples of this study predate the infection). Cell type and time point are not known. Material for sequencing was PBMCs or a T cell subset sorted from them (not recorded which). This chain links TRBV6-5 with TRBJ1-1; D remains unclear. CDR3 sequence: CASRNPGHLGSEAFF. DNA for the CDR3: TGTGCCAGCAGGAACCCCGGGCACCTGGGATCTGAAGCTTTCTTT.